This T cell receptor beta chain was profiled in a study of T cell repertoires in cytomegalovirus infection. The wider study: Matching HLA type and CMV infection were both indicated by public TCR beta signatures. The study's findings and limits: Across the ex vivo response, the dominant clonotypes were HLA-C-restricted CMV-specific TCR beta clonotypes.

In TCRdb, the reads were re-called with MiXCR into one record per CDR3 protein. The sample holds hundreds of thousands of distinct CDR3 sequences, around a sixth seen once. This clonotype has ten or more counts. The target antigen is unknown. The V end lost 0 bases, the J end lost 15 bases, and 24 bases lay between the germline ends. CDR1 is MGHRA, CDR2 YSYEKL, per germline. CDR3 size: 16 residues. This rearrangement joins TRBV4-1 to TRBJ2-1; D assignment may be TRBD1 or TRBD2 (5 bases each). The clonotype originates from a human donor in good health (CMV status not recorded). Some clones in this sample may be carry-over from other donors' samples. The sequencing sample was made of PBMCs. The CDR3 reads CASSQDPGTPGQLLFF. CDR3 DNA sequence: TGCGCCAGCAGCCAAGACCCCGGGACCCCGGGCCAGTTGCTGTTCTTC.